This note documents a single T cell receptor (beta chain) sequence. As yet, its antigen is unknown. The second PCR ran about 6 to 11 cycles with a sample-barcoded 5' primer and J-beta primers. TCRdb analysed the 5' RACE reads with MiXCR anew, one entry per CDR3 protein. The sample includes about 1.5 million distinct CDR3 sequences, about 45% seen only once; the top ten take less than 5%. This entry is derived from a study of blood T cells in healthy people across ages. The V gene lost 2 bases and the J gene lost 0 bases, with 4 bases spanning the gap. Looked up from germline, CDR1 is MNHEY and CDR2 is SMNVEV (reference sequence). This CDR3 is 13 amino acids long. No fewer than 5.5 micrograms of total RNA were isolated from every sample. General observations from the study: In the absence of known donor CMV status, changes in expanded clonotypes were possibly confounded.

This chain links TRBV27 with TRBJ2-5; D remains ambiguous. Material: blood. The TCR was taken from a woman under 30 in good health. CDR3 DNA sequence: TGTGCCAGCAGTTTAACGAACCAAGAGACCCAGTACTTC. This gives the protein CASSLTNQETQYF.